The sequence of this T cell receptor (beta chain) was determined in a study of blood T cell repertoires in COVID-19. Study-level background: The United States, Italy and Spain were the sources of the acute and convalescent COVID-19 samples. T cells, B-cell-depleted T cells, or PBMCs supplied cDNA or gDNA.

Methods used by the authors: Using reference gene primer amplification, nucleated cell counts were estimated. Clones were sequenced by immunoSEQ multiplex PCR, and TCRdb holds only the in-frame ones, with some missing. V and J calls and clone size follow that table, whereas D and trimming were derived from the DNA. The sample records approximately 280,000 clones, 85% to 90% being singletons. Per germline, CDR1 KGHSH and CDR2 LQKENI. This CDR3 region has 16 residues. Losses at the gene ends were 1 base for V and 2 bases for J; bases not matched to a gene: 6. The chain has TRBV18 and TRBJ2-7, with 9 positions matching TRBD2. This clonotype originated in a middle-aged man with acute or convalescent COVID-19. Sample: peripheral blood. The CDR3 nucleotides read TGTGCCAGCTCACCACGACAGCGGGGGGCGACCTACGAGCAGTACTTC. Translating it yields CASSPRQRGATYEQYF.